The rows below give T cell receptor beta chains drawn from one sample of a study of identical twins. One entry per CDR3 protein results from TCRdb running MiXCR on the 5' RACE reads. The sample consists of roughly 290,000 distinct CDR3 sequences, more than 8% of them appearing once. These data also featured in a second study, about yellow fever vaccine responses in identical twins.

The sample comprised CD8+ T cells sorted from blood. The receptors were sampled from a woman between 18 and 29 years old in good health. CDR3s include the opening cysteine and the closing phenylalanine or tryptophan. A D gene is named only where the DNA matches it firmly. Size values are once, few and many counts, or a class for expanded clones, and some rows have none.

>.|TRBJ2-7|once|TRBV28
CASRDTVGRSSEQYF
TGTGCCAGCAGAGATACCGTTGGACGTTCATCCGAGCAGTACTTC
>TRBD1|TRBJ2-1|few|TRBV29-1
CSVTGQITPSYNEQFF
TGCAGCGTCACGGGACAGATAACCCCCTCCTACAATGAGCAGTTCTTC
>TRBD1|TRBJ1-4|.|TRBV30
CAWTGGMANEKLFF
TGTGCCTGGACAGGGGGCATGGCTAATGAAAAACTGTTTTTT
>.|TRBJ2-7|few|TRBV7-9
CASIRQKGPSYEQYF
TGTGCCAGCATCCGACAGAAGGGACCTTCCTACGAGCAGTACTTC
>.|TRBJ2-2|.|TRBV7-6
CASSPQGPNTGELFF
TGTGCCAGCAGCCCTCAGGGGCCGAACACCGGGGAGCTGTTTTTT
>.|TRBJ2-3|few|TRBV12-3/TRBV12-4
CASSKTEFLGTDTQYF
TGTGCCAGCAGTAAGACAGAATTTCTGGGCACAGATACGCAGTATTTT
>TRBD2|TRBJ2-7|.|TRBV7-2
CASSKQRRGDSYEQYF
TGTGCCAGCAGTAAACAACGCCGGGGGGATTCCTACGAGCAGTACTTC
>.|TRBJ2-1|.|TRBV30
CAWSVETVEQFF
TGTGCCTGGAGTGTCGAGACGGTTGAGCAGTTCTTC
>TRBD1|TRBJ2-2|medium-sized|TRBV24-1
CATSDPTGTGTGELFF
TGTGCCACCAGTGATCCGACAGGGACGGGCACCGGGGAGCTGTTTTTT
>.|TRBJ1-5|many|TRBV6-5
CASSFGSNQPQHF
TGTGCCAGCAGTTTTGGGAGCAATCAGCCCCAGCATTTT
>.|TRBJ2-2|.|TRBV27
CASSLRGAITRELFF
TGTGCCAGCAGTTTACGGGGGGCCATAACCCGGGAGCTGTTTTTT
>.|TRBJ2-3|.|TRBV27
CASSLLAGNTDTQYF
TGTGCCAGCAGTTTATTAGCAGGGAACACAGATACGCAGTATTTT
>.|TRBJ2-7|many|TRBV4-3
CASSQDRAAAGFEQYF
TGCGCCAGCAGCCAAGATAGAGCGGCCGCAGGGTTCGAGCAGTACTTC
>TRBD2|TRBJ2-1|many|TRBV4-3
CASSQDYEREGGMVNEQFF
TGCGCCAGCAGCCAAGATTACGAGCGGGAGGGGGGAATGGTCAATGAGCAGTTCTTC
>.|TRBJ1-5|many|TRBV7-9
CASSLENQPQHF
TGTGCCAGCAGCTTGGAAAATCAGCCCCAGCATTTT
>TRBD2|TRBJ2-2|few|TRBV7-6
CASSFTSGGSGELFF
TGTGCCAGCAGCTTTACTAGCGGGGGTTCCGGGGAGCTGTTTTTT
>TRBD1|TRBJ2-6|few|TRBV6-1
CASSETGSGANVLTF
TGTGCCAGCAGTGAGACAGGGTCTGGGGCCAACGTCCTGACTTTC
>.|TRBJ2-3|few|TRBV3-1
CASSQGVGSTDTQYF
TGTGCCAGCAGCCAAGGGGTGGGGAGCACAGATACGCAGTATTTT